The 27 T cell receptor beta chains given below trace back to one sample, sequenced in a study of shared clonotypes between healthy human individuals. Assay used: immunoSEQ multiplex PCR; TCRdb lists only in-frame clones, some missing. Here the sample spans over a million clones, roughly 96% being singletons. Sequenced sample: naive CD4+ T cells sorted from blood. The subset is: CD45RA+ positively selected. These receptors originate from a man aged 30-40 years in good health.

CDR3 DNA: TGTGCCAGCAGCCGGGAGGGCGGTTCCTACGAGCAGTACTTC. Translated, it gives CASSREGGSYEQYF. The chain links TRBV28 to TRBJ2-7; 8 nucleotides agree with TRBD2. J was trimmed by 1 base and V by 6 bases; bases with no gene match: 5. Per the germline V gene, CDR1 is MDHEN and CDR2 is SYDVKM. This CDR3 has 14 residues.

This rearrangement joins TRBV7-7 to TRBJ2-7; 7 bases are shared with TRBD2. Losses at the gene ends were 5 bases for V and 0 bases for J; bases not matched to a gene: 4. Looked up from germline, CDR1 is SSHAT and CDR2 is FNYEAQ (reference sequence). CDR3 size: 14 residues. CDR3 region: CASSPPGGSYEQYF. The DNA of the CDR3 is TGTGCCAGCAGCCCCCCGGGGGGCTCCTACGAGCAGTACTTC.

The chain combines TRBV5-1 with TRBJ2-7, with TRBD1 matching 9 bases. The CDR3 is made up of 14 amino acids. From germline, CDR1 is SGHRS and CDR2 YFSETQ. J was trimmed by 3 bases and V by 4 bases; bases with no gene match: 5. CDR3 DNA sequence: TGCGCCAGCAGCGCGACAGGGGGGAACTACGAGCAGTACTTC. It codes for CASSATGGNYEQYF.

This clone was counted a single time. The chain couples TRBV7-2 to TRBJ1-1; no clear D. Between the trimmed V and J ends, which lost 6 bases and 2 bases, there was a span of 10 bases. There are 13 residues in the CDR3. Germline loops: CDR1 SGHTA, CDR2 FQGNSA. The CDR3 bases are TGTGCCAGCAGAATAAAAGCCAACACTGAAGCTTTCTTT. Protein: CASRIKANTEAFF.

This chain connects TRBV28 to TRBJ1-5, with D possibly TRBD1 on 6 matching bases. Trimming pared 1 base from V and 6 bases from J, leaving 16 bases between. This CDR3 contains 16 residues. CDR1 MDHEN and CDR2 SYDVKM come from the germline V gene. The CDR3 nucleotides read TGTGCCAGCAGTTTATATCAGGGGCAGGGTCGTCAGCCCCAGCATTTT. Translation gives CASSLYQGQGRQPQHF.

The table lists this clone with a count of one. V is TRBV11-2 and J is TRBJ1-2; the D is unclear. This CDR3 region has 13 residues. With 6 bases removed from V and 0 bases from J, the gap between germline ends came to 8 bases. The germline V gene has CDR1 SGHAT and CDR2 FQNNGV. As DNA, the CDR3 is TGTGCCAGCAGGGGAATTACTAACTATGGCTACACCTTC. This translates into CASRGITNYGYTF. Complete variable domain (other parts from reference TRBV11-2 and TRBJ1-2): EAGVAQSPRYKIIEKRQSVAFWCNPISGHATLYWYQQILGQGPKLLIQFQNNGVVDDSQLPKDRFSAERLKGVDSTLKIQPAKLEDSAVYLCASRGITNYGYTFGSGTRLTVV.

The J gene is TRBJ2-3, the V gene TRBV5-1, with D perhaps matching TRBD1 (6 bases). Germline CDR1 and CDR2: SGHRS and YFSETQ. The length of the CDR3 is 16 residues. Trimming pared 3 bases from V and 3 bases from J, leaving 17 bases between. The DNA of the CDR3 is TGCGCCAGCAGCTACCGCAGGGGTACGAGGACAGATACGCAGTATTTT. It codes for CASSYRRGTRTDTQYF. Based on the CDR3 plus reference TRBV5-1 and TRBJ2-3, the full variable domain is KAGVTQTPRYLIKTRGQQVTLSCSPISGHRSVSWYQQTPGQGLQFLFEYFSETQRNKGNFPGRFSGRQFSNSRSEMNVSTLELGDSALYLCASSYRRGTRTDTQYFGPGTRLTVL.

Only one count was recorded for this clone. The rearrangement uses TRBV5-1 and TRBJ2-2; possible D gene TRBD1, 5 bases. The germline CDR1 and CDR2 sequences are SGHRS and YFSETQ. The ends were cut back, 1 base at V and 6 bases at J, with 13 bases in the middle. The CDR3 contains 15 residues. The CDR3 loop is CASSLFGANPGELFF. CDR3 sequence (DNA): TGCGCCAGCAGCTTGTTTGGGGCAAATCCCGGGGAGCTGTTTTTT.

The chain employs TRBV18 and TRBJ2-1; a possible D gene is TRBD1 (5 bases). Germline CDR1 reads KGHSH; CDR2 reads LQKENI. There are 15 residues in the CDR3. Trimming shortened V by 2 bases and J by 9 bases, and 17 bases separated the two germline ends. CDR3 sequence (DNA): TGTGCCAGCTCACCAGCCCAGGGAAATTATGTTGAGCAGTTCTTC. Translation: CASSPAQGNYVEQFF.

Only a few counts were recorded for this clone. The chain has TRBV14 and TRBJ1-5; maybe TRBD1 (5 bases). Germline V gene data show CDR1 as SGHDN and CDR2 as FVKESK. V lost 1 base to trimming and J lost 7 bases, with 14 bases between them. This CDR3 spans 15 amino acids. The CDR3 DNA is TGTGCCAGCAGCCAAGGCGGAGGGCGGGGGCAGCCCCAGCATTTT. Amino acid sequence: CASSQGGGRGQPQHF.

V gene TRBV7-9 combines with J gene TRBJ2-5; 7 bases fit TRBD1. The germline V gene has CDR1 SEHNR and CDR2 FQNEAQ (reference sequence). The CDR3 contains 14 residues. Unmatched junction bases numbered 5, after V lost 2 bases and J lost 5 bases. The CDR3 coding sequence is TGTGCCAGCAGCTTATTCGACAGGGTTGAGACCCAGTACTTC. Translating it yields CASSLFDRVETQYF.

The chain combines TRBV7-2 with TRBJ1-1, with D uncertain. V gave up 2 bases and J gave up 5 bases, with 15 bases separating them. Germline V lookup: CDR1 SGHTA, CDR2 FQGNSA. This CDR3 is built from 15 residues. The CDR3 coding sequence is TGTGCCAGCAGCTTAATCCCGGGGTTGGAGACTGAAGCTTTCTTT. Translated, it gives CASSLIPGLETEAFF.

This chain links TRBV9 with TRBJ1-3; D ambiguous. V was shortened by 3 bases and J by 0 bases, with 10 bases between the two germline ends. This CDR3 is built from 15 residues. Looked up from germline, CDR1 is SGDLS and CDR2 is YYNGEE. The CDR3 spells CASSGLAYSGNTIYF. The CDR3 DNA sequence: TGTGCCAGCAGCGGCCTGGCCTACTCTGGAAACACCATATATTTT.

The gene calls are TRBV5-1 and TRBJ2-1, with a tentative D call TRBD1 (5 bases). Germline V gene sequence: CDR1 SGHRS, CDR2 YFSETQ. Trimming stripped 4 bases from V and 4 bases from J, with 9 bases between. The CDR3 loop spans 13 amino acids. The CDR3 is CASSENRYNEQFF. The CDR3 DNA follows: TGCGCCAGCAGCGAAAACAGGTACAATGAGCAGTTCTTC. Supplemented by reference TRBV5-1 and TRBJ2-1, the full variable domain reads KAGVTQTPRYLIKTRGQQVTLSCSPISGHRSVSWYQQTPGQGLQFLFEYFSETQRNKGNFPGRFSGRQFSNSRSEMNVSTLELGDSALYLCASSENRYNEQFFGPGTRLTVL.

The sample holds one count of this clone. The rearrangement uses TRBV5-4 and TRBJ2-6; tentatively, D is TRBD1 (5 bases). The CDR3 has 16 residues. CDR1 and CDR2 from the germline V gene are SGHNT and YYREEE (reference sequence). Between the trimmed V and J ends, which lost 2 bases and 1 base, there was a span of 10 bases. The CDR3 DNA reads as TGTGCCAGCAGCTTCCTTACAGGATCTGGGGCCAACGTCCTGACTTTC. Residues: CASSFLTGSGANVLTF.

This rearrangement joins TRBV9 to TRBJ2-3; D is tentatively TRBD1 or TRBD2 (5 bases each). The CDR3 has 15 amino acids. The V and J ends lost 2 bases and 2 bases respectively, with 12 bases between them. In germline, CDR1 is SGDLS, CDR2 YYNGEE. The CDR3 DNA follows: TGTGCCAGCAGCGTGGGGACGGTACTCACAGATACGCAGTATTTT. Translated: CASSVGTVLTDTQYF. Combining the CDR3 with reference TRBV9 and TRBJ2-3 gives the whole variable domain DSGVTQTPKHLITATGQRVTLRCSPRSGDLSVYWYQQSLDQGLQFLIQYYNGEERAKGNILERFSAQQFPDLHSELNLSSLELGDSALYFCASSVGTVLTDTQYFGPGTRLTVL.

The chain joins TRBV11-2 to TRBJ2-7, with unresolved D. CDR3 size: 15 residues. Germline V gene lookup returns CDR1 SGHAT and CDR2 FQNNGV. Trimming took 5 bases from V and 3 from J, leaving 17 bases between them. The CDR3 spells CASSTAQARRYEQYF. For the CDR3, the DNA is TGTGCCAGCAGCACAGCCCAGGCCAGACGCTACGAGCAGTACTTC.

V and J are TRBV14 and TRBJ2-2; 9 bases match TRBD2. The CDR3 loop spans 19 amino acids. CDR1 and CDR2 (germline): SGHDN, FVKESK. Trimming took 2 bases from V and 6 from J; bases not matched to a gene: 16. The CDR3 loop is CASSQSISGTSHFAGELFF. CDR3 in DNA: TGTGCCAGCAGCCAATCTATCTCCGGGACTAGCCACTTCGCCGGGGAGCTGTTTTTT.

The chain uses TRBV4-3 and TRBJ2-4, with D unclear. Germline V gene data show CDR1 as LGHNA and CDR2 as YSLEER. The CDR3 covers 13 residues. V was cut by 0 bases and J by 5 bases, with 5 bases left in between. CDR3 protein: CASSQEPQNIQYF. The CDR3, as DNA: TGCGCCAGCAGCCAAGAGCCTCAAAACATTCAGTACTTC.

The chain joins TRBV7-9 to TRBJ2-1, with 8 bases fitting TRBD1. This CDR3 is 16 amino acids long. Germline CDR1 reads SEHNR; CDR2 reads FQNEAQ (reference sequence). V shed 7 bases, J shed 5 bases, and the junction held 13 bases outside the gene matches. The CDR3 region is CASKRNTGTGNNEQFF. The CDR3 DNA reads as TGTGCCAGCAAACGAAATACCGGGACAGGAAACAATGAGCAGTTCTTC.

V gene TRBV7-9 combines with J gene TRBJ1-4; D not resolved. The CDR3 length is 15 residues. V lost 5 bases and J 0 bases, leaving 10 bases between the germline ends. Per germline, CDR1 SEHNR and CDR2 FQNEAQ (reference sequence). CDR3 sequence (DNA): TGTGCCAGCAGCGTCCGACCTGCAACTAATGAAAAACTGTTTTTT. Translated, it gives CASSVRPATNEKLFF.

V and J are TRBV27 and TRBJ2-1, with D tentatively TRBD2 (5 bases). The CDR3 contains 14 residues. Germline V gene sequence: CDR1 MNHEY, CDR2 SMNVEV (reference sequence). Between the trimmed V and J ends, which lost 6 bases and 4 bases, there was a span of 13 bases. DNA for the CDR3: TGTGCCAGCAGCCCACTAGGTTTTTACAATGAGCAGTTCTTC. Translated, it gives CASSPLGFYNEQFF.

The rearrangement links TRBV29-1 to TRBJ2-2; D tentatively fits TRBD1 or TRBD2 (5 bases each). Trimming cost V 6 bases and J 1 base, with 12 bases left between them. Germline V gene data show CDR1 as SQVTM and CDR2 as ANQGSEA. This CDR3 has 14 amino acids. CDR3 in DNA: TGCAGCGTGGTACGGGGCCAGAACACCGGGGAGCTGTTTTTT. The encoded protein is CSVVRGQNTGELFF.

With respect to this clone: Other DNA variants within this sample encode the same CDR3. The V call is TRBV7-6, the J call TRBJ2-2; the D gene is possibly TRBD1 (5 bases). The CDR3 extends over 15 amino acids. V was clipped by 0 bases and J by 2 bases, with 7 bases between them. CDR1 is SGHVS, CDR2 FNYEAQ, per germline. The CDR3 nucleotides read TGTGCCAGCAGCTTAGCGCAGGGAAACACCGGGGAGCTGTTTTTT. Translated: CASSLAQGNTGELFF.

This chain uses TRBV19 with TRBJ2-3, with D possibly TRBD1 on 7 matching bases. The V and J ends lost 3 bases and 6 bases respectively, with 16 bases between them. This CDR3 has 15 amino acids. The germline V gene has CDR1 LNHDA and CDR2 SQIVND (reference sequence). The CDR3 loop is CASSIRWRGQDTQYF. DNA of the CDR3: TGTGCCAGTAGTATCCGGTGGAGGGGGCAGGATACGCAGTATTTT.

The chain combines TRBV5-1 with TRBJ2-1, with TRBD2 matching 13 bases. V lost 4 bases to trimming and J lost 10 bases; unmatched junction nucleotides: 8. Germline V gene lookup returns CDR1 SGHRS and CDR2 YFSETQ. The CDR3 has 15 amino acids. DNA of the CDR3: TGCGCCAGCAGCATGACTAGCGGGAGGCCCTGGGAGCAGTTCTTC. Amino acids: CASSMTSGRPWEQFF. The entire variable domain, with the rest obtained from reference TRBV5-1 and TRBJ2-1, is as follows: KAGVTQTPRYLIKTRGQQVTLSCSPISGHRSVSWYQQTPGQGLQFLFEYFSETQRNKGNFPGRFSGRQFSNSRSEMNVSTLELGDSALYLCASSMTSGRPWEQFFGPGTRLTVL.

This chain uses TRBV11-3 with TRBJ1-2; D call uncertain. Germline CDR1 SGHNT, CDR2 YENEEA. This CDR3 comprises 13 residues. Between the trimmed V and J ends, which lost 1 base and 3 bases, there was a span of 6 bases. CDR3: CASSLVGDYGYTF. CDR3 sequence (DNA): TGTGCCAGCAGCTTAGTCGGGGACTATGGCTACACCTTC. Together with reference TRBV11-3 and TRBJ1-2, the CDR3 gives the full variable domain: EAGVVQSPRYKIIEKKQPVAFWCNPISGHNTLYWYLQNLGQGPELLIRYENEEAVDDSQLPKDRFSAERLKGVDSTLKIQPAELGDSAVYLCASSLVGDYGYTFGSGTRLTVV.